The rows below give T cell receptor beta chains drawn from one sample of a study of cytomegalovirus exposure and HLA in healthy donors. Profiled with immunoSEQ multiplex PCR; TCRdb holds only in-frame clones, not every one. The sample yields 150,000 to 200,000 clones, 75% to 85% seen once. Input material: PBMCs. Receptors originate from a boy aged 5 to 17 in good health and CMV-seronegative. Both conserved end residues are part of each CDR3. D genes are given only for firm matches. Expanded clones get a size class; other rows say once, few or many, or leave the size out.

clone_size d_call j_call v_call cdr3_nt cdr3_aa
. . TRBJ1-5 TRBV12-5 TGTGCTAGTGGCCGAGGGCCGTGGGGAAGCAATCAGCCCCAGCATTTT CASGRGPWGSNQPQHF
. TRBD2 TRBJ2-7 TRBV11-2 TGTGCCAGCAGCACCTGGACTAGCGGGAGTGAATACGAGCAGTACTTC CASSTWTSGSEYEQYF
. . TRBJ1-1 TRBV4-1 TGCGCCAGCAGCCAAAGAGGGGGCACTGAAGCTTTCTTT CASSQRGGTEAFF
. . TRBJ2-6 TRBV9 TGTGCCAGCAGAGGACAGACTGCAGGGGCCAACGTCCTGACTTTC CASRGQTAGANVLTF
. TRBD2 TRBJ2-1 TRBV7-6 TGTGCCAGCAGCCCCTGGACTAGCGGGAGATACAATGAGCAGTTCTTC CASSPWTSGRYNEQFF
. TRBD1 TRBJ1-2 TRBV12-5 TGTGCTAGTGGTCCCTCGGGACAGGTGGTCTATGGCTACACCTTC CASGPSGQVVYGYTF
. TRBD1 TRBJ1-1 TRBV30 TGTGCCTGGATCCGGCAGGGGGACACTGAAGCTTTCTTT CAWIRQGDTEAFF
. . TRBJ1-1 TRBV28 TGTGCCAGCAGTACGCCGAGGGAAGCTTTCTTT CASSTPREAFF
. . TRBJ2-7 TRBV19 TGTGCCAGCAGCGCACAGGGATCCTACGAGCAGTACTTC CASSAQGSYEQYF
. . TRBJ2-3 TRBV4-2 TGTGCCAGCAGCCAAGGACCGTTGAGGGTCGGCACAGATACGCAGTATTTT CASSQGPLRVGTDTQYF
. TRBD2 TRBJ2-1 TRBV7-3 TGTGCCAGCAGCTTAATTCACGGACTAGGGTGGGGTGAGCAGTTCTTC CASSLIHGLGWGEQFF
. . TRBJ1-1 TRBV5-1 TGCGCCAGCAGCTTGGGTTCTTGGACAAAGAACACTGAAGCTTTCTTT CASSLGSWTKNTEAFF
. . TRBJ1-4 TRBV19 TGTGCCAGTAGTATCGCGGCAGGGGATGGCGAAAAACTGTTTTTT CASSIAAGDGEKLFF
few . TRBJ1-1 TRBV9 TGTGCCAGCAGCGTAACGGAGGCTATGAACACTGAAGCTTTCTTT CASSVTEAMNTEAFF
. . TRBJ2-1 TRBV18 TGTGCCAGCTCACCACCGCTCGGCAGGGACAATGAGCAGTTCTTC CASSPPLGRDNEQFF
. TRBD1 TRBJ2-2 TRBV23-1 TGCGCCAGCACTTCACAGGGGGATAGAACCGGGGAGCTGTTTTTT CASTSQGDRTGELFF
. . TRBJ2-2 TRBV5-6 TGTGCCAGCAGCTTCGGGGGGAACACCGGGGAGCTGTTTTTT CASSFGGNTGELFF
. TRBD1 TRBJ1-1 TRBV5-1 TGCGCCAGCAGCTTGGCCGGACAGGGCTCGAACACTGAAGCTTTCTTT CASSLAGQGSNTEAFF
few TRBD1 TRBJ1-2 TRBV30 TGTGCCTGGAGTCCTCTTACAGGGGGCTCCTATGGCTACACCTTC CAWSPLTGGSYGYTF
. TRBD1 TRBJ1-4 TRBV7-9 TGTGCCAGCAGCCCGGGGAACAGGGGGGTAACTAATGAAAAACTGTTTTTT CASSPGNRGVTNEKLFF
. . TRBJ2-7 TRBV4-2 TGTGCCAGCAGCCAAGAACCTGCTCGACAGAGCTACGAGCAGTACTTC CASSQEPARQSYEQYF
. . TRBJ1-3 TRBV11-2 TGTGCCAGCAGCCAGGGTTTCTCTGGAAACACCATATATTTT CASSQGFSGNTIYF
. TRBD1 TRBJ1-1 TRBV10-3 TGTGCCATCAGTGAGTCCTGGACAGGGGCGAACACTGAAGCTTTCTTT CAISESWTGANTEAFF
. TRBD1 TRBJ1-3 TRBV5-6 TGTGCCAGCAGCTCGGAACCGGACAGGCGGGACACCATATATTTT CASSSEPDRRDTIYF
. TRBD1 TRBJ1-1 TRBV7-9 TGTGCCAGCAGCTTGGAGGGGGGACAGGGGAGGAAAGCTTTCTTT CASSLEGGQGRKAFF
few . TRBJ1-2 TRBV19 TGTGCCAGTACCTATAGAGCGGGGGACTATGGCTACACCTTC CASTYRAGDYGYTF
. . TRBJ2-1 TRBV9 TGTGCCAGCAGCGTGGACTCCGACAATGAGCAGTTCTTC CASSVDSDNEQFF
few . TRBJ1-5 TRBV6-1 TGTGCCAGCAGTGGACAGATTAGCAATCAGCCCCAGCATTTT CASSGQISNQPQHF